This T cell receptor (beta chain) was identified in a study of T cells in tumors after PD-1 blockade. CDR3 length: 13 amino acids. Losses at the gene ends were 4 bases for V and 6 bases for J; bases not matched to a gene: 3. Germline-derived CDR1 and CDR2 are MNHEY and SVGAGI. Profiling relied on immunoSEQ multiplex PCR, and the TCRdb table lists in-frame clones only, not all of them. This sample carries over 3,000 clones, about 56% of them seen once, and the ten largest clones take under 65%. This clone was observed a handful of times. The chain recombines TRBV6-5 with TRBJ1-5, with 7 bases identical to TRBD1. The receptor comes from a human donor with cutaneous squamous cell carcinoma. The material was tumor tissue, obtained after anti-PD-1 treatment. For the CDR3, the DNA is TGTGCCAGCAGTTTTGACAGGGTTCAGCCCCAGCATTTT. Its translation: CASSFDRVQPQHF.